The 23 T cell receptor beta chains listed next were all sequenced from one sample in a study of blood T cell repertoires in COVID-19. Method: immunoSEQ multiplex PCR; TCRdb's copy keeps in-frame clones and lacks some. Here the sample spans approximately 350,000 clones, about 83% being singletons. Sequencing was done on a sample of peripheral blood. The receptors derive from a man younger than 45 with active or convalescent COVID-19.

The V call is TRBV21-1, the J call TRBJ2-2; the D call TRBD2 from the table was never checked on the DNA. TRBV21-1 represents a pseudogene. This CDR3 has 15 amino acids. The CDR3 region is CASSTGKLALGELFF. The CDR3, as DNA: TGTGCCAGCAGCACGGGTAAACTAGCTCTCGGGGAGCTGTTTTTT.

This clone was counted only a few times. The genes are TRBV2 and TRBJ2-4, with D perhaps matching TRBD2 (5 bases). Germline loops: CDR1 SNHLY, CDR2 FYNNEI. The CDR3 sequence is 14 residues long. V lost 3 bases, J lost 7 bases, and 13 bases lay in between. The CDR3 DNA is TGTGCCAGCAGTGAGGCCGATTCGGGGAACATTCAGTACTTC. Translating gives CASSEADSGNIQYF.

The chain carries TRBV7-8 and TRBJ1-6; D is ambiguous. CDR1 is SGHVS and CDR2 is FQNEAQ in the germline V gene. V gave up 6 bases and J gave up 0 bases, with 12 bases separating them. The CDR3 is 16 amino acids. The CDR3 loop reads CASSQRRSSYNSPLHF. The CDR3 nucleotides are TGTGCCAGCAGTCAAAGGAGGAGCTCCTATAATTCACCCCTCCACTTT.

This chain links TRBV5-1 with TRBJ1-5; 12 nucleotides align to TRBD1. From germline, CDR1 is SGHRS and CDR2 YFSETQ. The CDR3 has 17 residues. With 9 bases clipped from V and 2 bases from J, the junction kept 12 bases outside the gene matches. The CDR3 DNA follows: TGCGCCACCAAGCCGGGACAGGGGGCGCGAGGCAATCAGCCCCAGCATTTT. Its protein product is CATKPGQGARGNQPQHF.

The genes are TRBV7-8 and TRBJ2-3; D is possibly TRBD2 (6 bases). V was cut by 2 bases and J by 3 bases, with 12 bases left in between. Germline loops: CDR1 SGHVS, CDR2 FQNEAQ. The CDR3 covers 15 residues. This chain's CDR3 is CASSLNRAGTDTQYF. DNA of the CDR3: TGTGCCAGCAGCTTAAACCGGGCGGGGACAGATACGCAGTATTTT.

This rearrangement joins TRBV7-2 to TRBJ2-1; D remains unclear. The ends were cut back, 5 bases at V and 0 bases at J, with 2 bases in the middle. There are 12 residues in the CDR3. Germline CDR1 reads SGHTA; CDR2 reads FQGNSA. CDR3 residues: CASSRSYNEQFF. The DNA for the CDR3 is TGTGCCAGCAGCCGCTCCTACAATGAGCAGTTCTTC.

The count of this clone is one. The rearrangement joins TRBV19 to TRBJ2-2, with 7 bases that match TRBD1. In germline, CDR1 is LNHDA, CDR2 SQIVND (reference sequence). The CDR3 sequence is 14 residues long. The CDR3 reads CAGRRGLDTGELFF. The CDR3 DNA follows: TGTGCTGGGCGAAGGGGGCTCGACACCGGGGAGCTGTTTTTT.

The J gene is TRBJ2-2, the V gene TRBV6-1; D gene unclear. V gave up 3 bases and J gave up 7 bases, with 3 bases separating them. This CDR3 comprises 11 residues. Germline V lookup: CDR1 MNHNS, CDR2 SASEGT. The CDR3 DNA reads as TGTGCCAGCAGTGACAACGGGGAGCTGTTTTTT. Amino acid sequence: CASSDNGELFF.

This chain uses TRBV6-2 or TRBV6-3 with TRBJ1-2, with a tentative D call TRBD1 (5 bases). This CDR3 has 15 residues. Trimming cost V 6 bases and J 4 bases, with 18 bases left between them. Per germline, CDR1 MNHEY and CDR2 SVGEGT. The CDR3 spells CASSPWTPVGYGYTF. CDR3 nucleotide sequence: TGTGCCAGCAGCCCATGGACACCAGTCGGCTATGGCTACACCTTC.

This clone was observed a few times. The J gene is TRBJ1-2, the V gene TRBV18; TRBD1 might be the D (6 bases). The CDR3 spans 15 residues. Germline V gene data show CDR1 as KGHSH and CDR2 as LQKENI. Trimming removed 3 bases at V and 6 bases at J, with 17 bases between. This CDR3 is CASSPLGARKNGYTF. CDR3 coding DNA: TGTGCCAGCTCACCCCTGGGGGCGAGAAAAAATGGCTACACCTTC.

The rearrangement joins TRBV6-5 to TRBJ2-5; TRBD1 matches 7 bases. The CDR3 has 14 amino acids. Germline CDR1 MNHEY, CDR2 SVGAGI. The V gene end was trimmed by 5 bases and the J gene end by 9 bases; junction bases not matched to a gene: 12. The CDR3 spells CASSPGTVRKAQYF. CDR3 bases: TGTGCCAGCAGTCCCGGGACAGTTCGCAAGGCCCAGTACTTC.

The DNA for the CDR3 is TGTGCCAGCAGCTTGGCTAGCGGGAGAGCGGGTGATACGCAGTATTTT. It translates to CASSLASGRAGDTQYF. This sequence joins TRBV7-8 and TRBJ2-3; 10 bases match TRBD2. J was trimmed by 6 bases and V by 3 bases; bases with no gene match: 9. The CDR3 has 16 residues. CDR1 is SGHVS, CDR2 FQNEAQ, per germline.

This chain uses TRBV7-9 with TRBJ2-5; TRBD2 matches at 7 bases. V dropped 8 bases and J dropped 1; count of bases not matched to a gene: 7. The germline CDR1 and CDR2 sequences are SEHNR and FQNEAQ (reference sequence). The CDR3 is 14 residues long. The CDR3 DNA follows: TGTGCCAGCGATCAGGCGGGAGTCCAAGAGACCCAGTACTTC. Translated, it gives CASDQAGVQETQYF.

V is TRBV19 and J is TRBJ1-1, with a tentative D call TRBD1 (5 bases). The CDR3 runs to 13 residues. The V gene lost 5 bases and the J gene lost 1 base, with 8 bases spanning the gap. In germline, CDR1 is LNHDA, CDR2 SQIVND (reference sequence). The CDR3 region is CASSETANTEAFF. The CDR3 region has the DNA TGTGCCAGTAGTGAGACAGCGAACACTGAAGCTTTCTTT.

The chain recombines TRBV24-1 with TRBJ2-5; TRBD2 might be the D (6 bases). V lost 3 bases and J 1 base, leaving 11 bases between the germline ends. The CDR3 extends over 15 amino acids. Germline assignment: CDR1 KGHDR and CDR2 SFDVKD. As DNA, the CDR3 is TGTGCCACCAGTGATCCCGGGACTCCCCAAGAGACCCAGTACTTC. It translates to CATSDPGTPQETQYF.

The rearrangement uses TRBV5-4 and TRBJ2-7; the D gene is possibly TRBD2 (6 bases). CDR1 is SGHNT, CDR2 YYREEE, per germline (reference sequence). Between the trimmed V and J ends, which lost 0 bases and 4 bases, there was a span of 14 bases. The CDR3 length is 15 residues. The CDR3 here is CASSLDTGVTYEQYF. The CDR3 region has the DNA TGTGCCAGCAGCTTGGATACGGGGGTAACTTACGAGCAGTACTTC.

This chain links TRBV7-3 with TRBJ2-5; 7 positions agree with TRBD1. The length of the CDR3 is 13 residues. Germline V gives CDR1 SGHTA, CDR2 FQGTGA. Trimming removed 3 bases from V and 2 bases from J; junction bases left unmatched: 0. CDR3 protein: CASSLGQQETQYF. The CDR3 region has the DNA TGTGCCAGCAGCTTGGGACAGCAAGAGACCCAGTACTTC.

The gene calls are TRBV7-9 and TRBJ2-1, with TRBD2 as a possible D gene (5 bases). The CDR3 consists of 14 residues. With 0 bases removed from V and 5 bases from J, the gap between germline ends came to 8 bases. Germline V gives CDR1 SEHNR, CDR2 FQNEAQ (reference sequence). This CDR3 is CASSLAGADNEQFF. CDR3 sequence (DNA): TGTGCCAGCAGCTTAGCGGGAGCGGACAATGAGCAGTTCTTC.

The chain couples TRBV4-3 to TRBJ2-1, with unresolved D. The CDR3 consists of 15 residues. CDR1 and CDR2 (germline): LGHNA, YSLEER. Trimming took off 0 bases at V and 6 bases at J, with 12 bases between the two ends. The CDR3 loop is CASSQDLPEINEQFF. CDR3 DNA sequence: TGCGCCAGCAGCCAAGATCTCCCGGAGATCAATGAGCAGTTCTTC.

In this sample, this clone turned up once. The chain couples TRBV5-1 to TRBJ1-1, with 9 bases aligning to TRBD1. The germline gives CDR1 SGHRS, CDR2 YFSETQ. CDR3 length: 14 residues. The junction had 8 bases not matched to a gene; V was cut back by 4 bases and J by 7 bases. In DNA, the CDR3 is TGCGCCAGCAGCCGCGGACAGGGGTTAAGTGAAGCTTTCTTT. Translated, it gives CASSRGQGLSEAFF. Drawing the rest from reference TRBV5-1 and TRBJ1-1, the complete variable domain is KAGVTQTPRYLIKTRGQQVTLSCSPISGHRSVSWYQQTPGQGLQFLFEYFSETQRNKGNFPGRFSGRQFSNSRSEMNVSTLELGDSALYLCASSRGQGLSEAFFGQGTRLTVV.

This clone was picked up a small number of times. The chain employs TRBV12-1 and TRBJ2-1; the DNA was not used to check the table's D call, TRBD2. TRBV12-1 is labeled a pseudogene. The CDR3 runs 16 residues. CDR3 DNA sequence: TGTGCCAGCAGCTCCCACGGGACTAGCGGGAAAAATGAGCAGTTCTTC. Amino acid sequence: CASSSHGTSGKNEQFF.

The chain is built from TRBV6-5 and TRBJ2-7; a weak D match, TRBD2 (6 bases). CDR3 size: 16 residues. Between the trimmed V and J ends, which lost 0 bases and 5 bases, there was a span of 17 bases. The V gene's germline CDR1 is MNHEY and CDR2 SVGAGI. The CDR3 DNA sequence: TGTGCCAGCAGTTACTCCACCGGGGGTGCGGGGAACGAGCAGTACTTC. Amino acids: CASSYSTGGAGNEQYF.

The rearrangement joins TRBV19 to TRBJ2-3; possible D gene TRBD2, 5 bases. V was clipped by 3 bases and J by 1 base, with 17 bases between them. CDR1 is LNHDA, CDR2 SQIVND, per germline (reference sequence). This CDR3 has 17 residues. The CDR3 DNA is TGTGCCAGTAGTATGCCCTCAAGGAGCGGTGGCACAGATACGCAGTATTTT. Translation gives CASSMPSRSGGTDTQYF.